Listed here are 3 T cell receptor beta chains from one sample, sequenced in a study of cytomegalovirus exposure and HLA in healthy donors (dated by TCRdb to the late 2010s). Preparation of the library involved the immunoSEQ multiplex PCR assay. A mixture of 60 forward primers for TCR Vbeta segments and 13 reverse primers for TCR Jbeta segments was used in the multiplex PCR. Held by TCRdb, this immuneACCESS table contains in-frame sequences only and omits some clones. Under half of the omission traces to an unresolved V gene where checked; the cause of the rest is unknown. The sample records about 160,000 clones, around four fifths of which are singletons. The ten largest make up roughly 1.3% of the sample. Sequenced: PBMCs. The receptors were gathered from a woman aged 45-65 years in good health and CMV-seronegative.

The chain joins TRBV28 to TRBJ1-4, with D perhaps TRBD1 (6 bases). Germline values: CDR1 MDHEN, CDR2 SYDVKM. The length of the CDR3 is 13 residues. The V gene lost 2 bases and the J gene lost 13 bases, with 14 bases spanning the gap. The CDR3 DNA follows: TGTGCCAGCAGTTTAGCCCGGGCGACAGGACTGTTTTTT. It yields the protein CASSLARATGLFF. The full variable domain, rest sourced from reference TRBV28 and TRBJ1-4, is DVKVTQSSRYLVKRTGEKVFLECVQDMDHENMFWYRQDPGLGLRLIYFSYDVKMKEKGDIPEGYSVSREKKERFSLILESASTNQTSMYLCASSLARATGLFFGSGTQLSVL.

The chain is built from TRBV28 and TRBJ2-1, with 10 bases matching TRBD1. This CDR3 has 14 amino acids. V lost 2 bases and J lost 9; bases outside the gene matches: 4. Per the germline V gene, CDR1 is MDHEN and CDR2 is SYDVKM. The CDR3, as DNA: TGTGCCAGCAGTTTAGGACAGGGGGTGGCTGAGCAGTTCTTC. The encoded protein is CASSLGQGVAEQFF.

The chain is built from TRBV7-2 and TRBJ1-1; the D is unclear. The germline V gene has CDR1 SGHTA and CDR2 FQGNSA. The V end was cut by 2 bases, the J end by 0 bases, with 4 bases between. The CDR3 covers 13 residues. CDR3 nucleotide sequence: TGTGCCAGCAGCTTATATTTGAACACTGAAGCTTTCTTT. Translated, it gives CASSLYLNTEAFF.